What follows are 17 T cell receptor beta chains derived from one specimen sequenced in a study of neurological immune-mediated disorders. TCRdb processed the 5' RACE reads anew with MiXCR; each CDR3 protein has one entry. Of approximately 100,000 distinct CDR3 sequences in the sample, about a tenth were seen once. Indicated time point: longitudinal time-point 3. Sequenced: PBMCs. These TCRs come from a female donor with HTLV-1-associated myelopathy (HAM/TSP).

This chain uses TRBV20-1 with TRBJ2-3; 8 bases line up with TRBD1. With 1 base clipped from V and 4 bases from J, the junction kept 10 bases outside the gene matches. Germline values: CDR1 DFQATT, CDR2 SNEGSKA (reference sequence). This CDR3 comprises 16 residues. Here the CDR3 DNA reads TGCAGTGCTAGAGGTTCACAGGGGGGTGGGGCAGATACGCAGTATTTT. Amino acids: CSARGSQGGGADTQYF.

Note on this clonotype: One end of the junction does not line up with germline, which may come from a read error. The chain couples TRBV15 to TRBJ2-5; D gene ambiguous. CDR1 is LNHNV and CDR2 is YYDKDF in the germline V gene (reference sequence). CDR3 length equals 12 residues. The CDR3: CATSSREETQYF. CDR3 coding DNA: TGTGCTACCAGTTCACGGGAAGAGACCCAGTACTTC.

This clonotype has at least ten counts. The J gene is TRBJ1-5, the V gene TRBV20-1, with D hard to call. Looked up from germline, CDR1 is DFQATT and CDR2 is SNEGSKA (reference sequence). V was pared by 3 bases and J by 0 bases, with 9 bases between. The CDR3 length is 14 residues. The CDR3 nucleotides read TGCAGTGCTAGGTCTACGGCTAGCAATCAGCCCCAGCATTTT. Translated, it gives CSARSTASNQPQHF.

This clonotype was seen repeatedly, ten times or more. V usage is TRBV3-1 and J usage is TRBJ1-5; D is ambiguous. The CDR3 length is 17 residues. Germline CDR1 is LGHDT and CDR2 is YNNKEL (reference sequence). V was shortened by 1 base and J by 0 bases, with 13 bases between the two germline ends. CDR3 sequence (DNA): TGTGCCAGCAGCCAAGGAAGACAACGAAATAGCAATCAGCCCCAGCATTTT. It translates to CASSQGRQRNSNQPQHF.

This clonotype was seen at least ten times. The genes are TRBV5-1 and TRBJ2-1; D unclear. Trimming pared 0 bases from V and 0 bases from J, leaving 7 bases between. Germline V CDR1 and CDR2: SGHRS, YFSETQ. The CDR3 sequence is 15 residues long. CDR3 coding DNA: TGCGCCAGCAGCTTGGAATCCTACTCCTACAATGAGCAGTTCTTC. As protein: CASSLESYSYNEQFF.

This clonotype was seen a single time. A single base separates this from a much larger clone, so it may be a read error. The chain carries TRBV12-3 or TRBV12-4 and TRBJ1-1; no reliable D call. There are 11 residues in the CDR3. CDR3 protein: CVSRRSAEAFF. CDR3 nucleotides: TGTGTCAGCAGACGCAGCGCTGAAGCTTTCTTT.

This clonotype occurred many times. The chain has TRBV5-1 and TRBJ2-2, with D uncertain. This CDR3 is 13 amino acids long. The germline V gene encodes CDR1 SGHRS and CDR2 YFSETQ. The V end lost 4 bases, the J end lost 2 bases, and 6 bases lay between the germline ends. The CDR3 loop is CASSKENTGELFF. The CDR3 nucleotides read TGCGCCAGCAGCAAGGAAAACACCGGGGAGCTGTTTTTT.

This CDR3 is CASTGLASLDEQFF. CDR3 bases: TGTGCCAGCACGGGACTAGCGAGTCTCGATGAGCAGTTCTTC. V and J are TRBV11-2 and TRBJ2-1; TRBD2 agrees at 10 bases. The CDR3 spans 14 residues. CDR1 is SGHAT, CDR2 FQNNGV, per germline. Trimming took 7 bases from V and 8 from J; bases not matched to a gene: 8. The full variable domain, completed using reference TRBV11-2 and TRBJ2-1, is EAGVAQSPRYKIIEKRQSVAFWCNPISGHATLYWYQQILGQGPKLLIQFQNNGVVDDSQLPKDRFSAERLKGVDSTLKIQPAKLEDSAVYLCASTGLASLDEQFFGPGTRLTVL.

This clonotype was detected a few times. This rearrangement joins TRBV6-1 to TRBJ1-2, with TRBD1 matching over 7 bases. V dropped 6 bases and J dropped 3; count of bases not matched to a gene: 7. CDR3 size: 14 residues. Germline CDR1 is MNHNS and CDR2 is SASEGT. For the CDR3, the DNA is TGTGCCAGCAGGGGCGAGGGGACAGACTATGGCTACACCTTC. Protein: CASRGEGTDYGYTF.

The gene calls are TRBV9 and TRBJ2-5; 7 bases fit TRBD2. V dropped 1 base and J dropped 3; count of bases not matched to a gene: 6. Germline V gene lookup returns CDR1 SGDLS and CDR2 YYNGEE. The CDR3 runs to 15 residues. The CDR3 nucleotides read TGTGCCAGCAGCGTATCCCCCAGCGGGGAAGAGACCCAGTACTTC. It encodes CASSVSPSGEETQYF.

This clonotype was observed many times. The J gene is TRBJ2-5, the V gene TRBV6-6; 8 bases align to TRBD1. Germline CDR1 reads MNHNY; CDR2 reads SVGAGI (reference sequence). After removal of 5 bases from V and 5 bases from J, the junction contained 7 bases not matched to a gene. The CDR3 has 14 amino acids. CDR3 coding DNA: TGTGCCAGCAGTCGCCGCGGGGACAGGGAGACCCAGTACTTC. Translating gives CASSRRGDRETQYF.

This clonotype was found many times. The chain carries TRBV3-1 and TRBJ2-7; 7 positions agree with TRBD1. V lost 4 bases to trimming and J lost 2 bases; unmatched junction nucleotides: 5. The CDR3 extends over 14 amino acids. CDR1 is LGHDT, CDR2 YNNKEL, per germline (reference sequence). The CDR3 region has the DNA TGTGCCAGCAGCCCCCAGGGGGAAACCTACGAGCAGTACTTC. It is translated as CASSPQGETYEQYF.

Ten or more counts support this clonotype. This chain links TRBV5-1 with TRBJ1-6; the match to TRBD1 covers 9 bases. The CDR3 covers 16 residues. Germline assignment: CDR1 SGHRS and CDR2 YFSETQ. V lost 2 bases to trimming and J lost 10 bases; unmatched junction nucleotides: 10. In nucleotides, the CDR3 is TGCGCCAGCAGCTTAGATTCGACAGGGGGAGGGTCACCCCTCCACTTT. It codes for CASSLDSTGGGSPLHF. The full variable domain, with the rest looked up from reference TRBV5-1 and TRBJ1-6, is KAGVTQTPRYLIKTRGQQVTLSCSPISGHRSVSWYQQTPGQGLQFLFEYFSETQRNKGNFPGRFSGRQFSNSRSEMNVSTLELGDSALYLCASSLDSTGGGSPLHFGNGTRLTVT.

In this sample, this clonotype turned up many times. The V and J genes are TRBV24-1 and TRBJ2-7; D may be TRBD1 (6 bases). V shed 2 bases and J shed 2 bases, with 15 bases lying between them. Germline V gene data show CDR1 as KGHDR and CDR2 as SFDVKD. The CDR3 has 16 residues. The CDR3 region is CATSDSVEGDTYEQYF. The CDR3 DNA sequence: TGTGCCACCAGTGATTCCGTAGAAGGGGACACCTACGAGCAGTACTTC.

This chain connects TRBV2 to TRBJ1-5; D is possibly TRBD1 (6 bases). Germline CDR1 is SNHLY and CDR2 is FYNNEI. V lost 6 bases and J 3 bases, leaving 15 bases between the germline ends. This CDR3 has 15 residues. The CDR3 bases are TGTGCCAGCAGAGGGGGACTAACTATCAATCAGCCCCAGCATTTT. Translation: CASRGGLTINQPQHF.

This clonotype was counted ten times or more. V is TRBV5-1 and J is TRBJ2-3, with unresolved D. CDR1 SGHRS and CDR2 YFSETQ come from the germline V gene. The V end was cut by 4 bases, the J end by 0 bases, with 9 bases between. This CDR3 spans 14 amino acids. The DNA for the CDR3 is TGCGCCAGCAGCCTCGATTCTAGCACAGATACGCAGTATTTT. This encodes CASSLDSSTDTQYF. Full variable domain (rest looked up from reference TRBV5-1 and TRBJ2-3): KAGVTQTPRYLIKTRGQQVTLSCSPISGHRSVSWYQQTPGQGLQFLFEYFSETQRNKGNFPGRFSGRQFSNSRSEMNVSTLELGDSALYLCASSLDSSTDTQYFGPGTRLTVL.

This clonotype was seen at least ten times. The genes are TRBV6-2 or TRBV6-3 and TRBJ2-2; 8 positions match TRBD2. The CDR3 totals 17 residues. V dropped 6 bases and J dropped 6; count of bases not matched to a gene: 15. Per the germline V gene, CDR1 is MNHEY and CDR2 is SVGEGT. CDR3 in amino acids: CASSAIEGLGVSGELFF. For the CDR3, the DNA is TGTGCCAGCAGCGCTATTGAGGGACTAGGGGTATCCGGGGAGCTGTTTTTT.